The clone carrying this T cell receptor (beta chain) has at least ten counts. The antigen remains unidentified. Lactation, pregnancy, other autoimmune disease or uncontrolled infection led to exclusion of patients. RNA transcripts provided the source from which TCR beta CDR3 regions were amplified. A first-round RT-PCR of the TCR CDR3 used the HTBI primer set. TCRdb redid the calling of the multiplex PCR reads with MiXCR, one entry per CDR3 protein. The sample has about 710,000 distinct CDR3 sequences, about 17% seen once. The data were taken from a study of T cells in Graves' hyperthyroidism and ophthalmopathy. Study-wide points: Ophthalmopathy prediction by the model preceded onset by a median roughly 6 months.

CDR1 MNHNS and CDR2 SASEGT come from the germline V gene. CDR3 size: 11 residues. V lost 11 bases, J lost 5 bases, and 13 bases lay in between. This TCR was sampled from a man aged 18-30 years with Graves' hyperthyroidism. Sequencing was done on a sample of blood. The chain uses TRBV6-1 and TRBJ2-7; weak D call: TRBD2 (7 bases). For the CDR3, the DNA is TGTGCCTCTAGGGGGGGGAACGAGCAGTACTTC. Encoded protein: CASRGGNEQYF.